This T cell receptor beta chain derives from a study of blood T cell repertoires in COVID-19. The repertoire was sequenced with immunoSEQ multiplex PCR; TCRdb's copy has only in-frame clones and lacks some. The table shows tens of thousands of clones, with 80% to 95% occurring only once. The CDR3 has 17 amino acids. Germline values: CDR1 MGHDK, CDR2 SYGVNS. Trimming took off 2 bases at V and 3 bases at J, with 17 bases between the two ends. The clonotype was recovered from a man in his 60s with acute or convalescent COVID-19. The specimen sequenced was peripheral blood. The chain recombines TRBV25-1 with TRBJ1-5, with unresolved D. CDR3 amino acids: CASSEEEEEPNNQPQHF. CDR3 nucleotide sequence: TGTGCCAGCAGTGAAGAGGAGGAGGAGCCGAACAATCAGCCCCAGCATTTT.